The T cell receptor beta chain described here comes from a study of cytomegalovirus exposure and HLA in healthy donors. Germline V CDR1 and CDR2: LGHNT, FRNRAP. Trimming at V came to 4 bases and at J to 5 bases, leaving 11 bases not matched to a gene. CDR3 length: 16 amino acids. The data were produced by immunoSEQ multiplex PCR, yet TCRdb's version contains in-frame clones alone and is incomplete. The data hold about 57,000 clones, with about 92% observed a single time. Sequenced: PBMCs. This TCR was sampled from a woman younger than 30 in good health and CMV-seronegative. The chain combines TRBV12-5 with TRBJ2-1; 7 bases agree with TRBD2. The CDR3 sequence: CASGSSQRDQNNEQFF. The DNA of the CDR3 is TGTGCTAGTGGTTCCTCCCAGCGGGACCAGAACAATGAGCAGTTCTTC.